A single T cell receptor beta chain is shown here with its context. Its antigen remains unidentified. The V and J ends lost 4 bases and 3 bases, in that order; junction bases with no gene match: 3. The CDR3 has 15 residues. Germline lookup yields CDR1 MDHEN and CDR2 SYDVKM. Researchers sequenced unstimulated naive, memory, effector memory and TEMRA subsets in a few donor pairs. These data are taken from a study of siplizumab effects on memory and regulatory T cells. Study-wide findings and caveats: Sequences below about 10^-5 frequency were poorly captured, and few alloreactive clones mapped to unstimulated subsets.

Generated by immunoSEQ multiplex PCR, the TCRdb table keeps only in-frame clones and is missing some. The sample includes about 56,000 clones, around 98% of them seen just once. The sequence was obtained from a human donor in good health. Sequencing was performed on naive CD8+ T cells sorted from blood. The chain couples TRBV28 to TRBJ2-3, with 11 bases matching TRBD1. Here the CDR3 reads CASSYRDRGTDTQYF. The CDR3 nucleotides read TGTGCCAGCAGTTACCGGGACAGGGGGACAGATACGCAGTATTTT.